One and the same sample provided the 2 T cell receptor beta chains below, sequenced in a study of a mutant IDH1 vaccine in newly diagnosed glioma. As to time point: week 5, during vaccination. Vaccination comprised doses that each held 300 ug of mutant IDH1 20-mer peptide, plus topical imiquimod. Clones were read by immunoSEQ multiplex PCR, and TCRdb kept only the in-frame ones, dropping some. This table holds over 45,000 clones, roughly four fifths found once. No antigen is known for these receptors. The material was PBMCs, obtained from a glioma patient whose treatment included an IDH1 peptide vaccine. All receptors come from a man aged 30 to 45 with glioma.

The J gene is TRBJ2-2, the V gene TRBV6-5; D gene uncertain. The CDR3 runs to 14 residues. The germline V gene encodes CDR1 MNHEY and CDR2 SVGAGI. V dropped 4 bases and J dropped 0 bases, with 6 bases sitting between them. CDR3 amino acids: CASSSTANTGELFF. CDR3 sequence (DNA): TGTGCCAGCAGTTCGACGGCGAACACCGGGGAGCTGTTTTTT.

The chain links TRBV5-1 to TRBJ2-2, with D perhaps matching TRBD1 (6 bases). V gave up 2 bases and J gave up 2 bases, with 16 bases separating them. CDR1 and CDR2 from the germline V gene are SGHRS and YFSETQ. The CDR3 totals 17 residues. CDR3 sequence: CASSFTGTNPNTGELFF. The CDR3, as DNA: TGCGCCAGCAGCTTTACCGGGACAAACCCTAACACCGGGGAGCTGTTTTTT.